These 14 T cell receptor beta chains were all obtained from the same sample, sequenced in a study of glioma-infiltrating T cells after dendritic cell vaccination. Sequencing used immunoSEQ multiplex PCR; TCRdb keeps in-frame clones, though not all of them. The sample records under 130,000 clones, roughly 81% being singletons. The sequences come from blood, collected before dendritic cell vaccination. The source of these receptors is a human donor with glioblastoma.

The rearrangement joins TRBV9 to TRBJ2-3, with 8 bases lining up with TRBD2. CDR3 size: 14 residues. CDR1 SGDLS and CDR2 YYNGEE come from the germline V gene. Trimming cost V 0 bases and J 6 bases; bases outside gene matches: 3. CDR3 nucleotide sequence: TGTGCCAGCAGCGTAGGGGCTAGCGGGGATACGCAGTATTTT. This encodes CASSVGASGDTQYF.

The chain links TRBV11-2 to TRBJ2-7; D might be TRBD2 (5 bases). The CDR3 covers 16 residues. Germline assignment: CDR1 SGHAT and CDR2 FQNNGV. V was clipped by 2 bases and J by 2 bases, with 16 bases between them. The CDR3 protein is CASSLIRGIAPYEQYF. The CDR3 bases are TGTGCCAGCAGCTTAATTCGGGGTATCGCTCCCTACGAGCAGTACTTC.

This clone was seen just once. J is TRBJ1-5 and V is TRBV27; D not certain. The CDR3 contains 14 residues. Trimming left V 6 bases short and J 3 bases short, with 12 bases between. Germline assignment: CDR1 MNHEY and CDR2 SMNVEV (reference sequence). The CDR3 DNA reads as TGTGCCAGCAGCCGTGGGCAGACCAATCAGCCCCAGCATTTT. It specifies CASSRGQTNQPQHF.

The chain carries TRBV5-6 and TRBJ2-1; 15 nucleotides align to TRBD2. CDR3 size: 17 residues. Losses at the gene ends were 4 bases for V and 3 bases for J; bases not matched to a gene: 5. The germline V gene encodes CDR1 SGHDT and CDR2 YYEEEE. CDR3: CASSRTSGGASYNEQFF. As DNA, the CDR3 is TGTGCCAGCAGCCGGACTAGCGGGGGGGCCAGCTACAATGAGCAGTTCTTC.

This clone occurred once. The V and J genes are TRBV25-1 and TRBJ2-7; 9 bases line up with TRBD1. The V segment lost 6 bases and the J segment 4 bases; nucleotides outside the gene matches: 7. Germline values: CDR1 MGHDK, CDR2 SYGVNS. The CDR3 spans 14 residues. CDR3 loop: CASRKGQGIYEQYF. CDR3 in DNA: TGTGCCAGCAGAAAGGGACAGGGAATTTACGAGCAGTACTTC.

In its sample, this clone was seen a few times. The genes are TRBV7-2 and TRBJ2-7; possible D gene TRBD2, 6 bases. This CDR3 contains 14 residues. V was pared by 1 base and J by 7 bases, with 14 bases between. The germline gives CDR1 SGHTA, CDR2 FQGNSA. CDR3: CASSLVGVGLEQYF. The CDR3 bases are TGTGCCAGCAGCTTAGTCGGGGTGGGACTGGAGCAGTACTTC.

The chain couples TRBV19 to TRBJ1-5; the D is unclear. The germline V gene encodes CDR1 LNHDA and CDR2 SQIVND (reference sequence). V was cut by 8 bases and J by 2 bases, with 16 bases left in between. This CDR3 region has 15 residues. CDR3 sequence reads: CASQVGPLGNQPQHF. The CDR3 bases are TGTGCCAGTCAAGTTGGGCCCCTTGGCAATCAGCCCCAGCATTTT. The entire variable domain, with the rest obtained from reference TRBV19 and TRBJ1-5, is as follows: DGGITQSPKYLFRKEGQNVTLSCEQNLNHDAMYWYRQDPGQGLRLIYYSQIVNDFQKGDIAEGYSVSREKKESFPLTVTSAQKNPTAFYLCASQVGPLGNQPQHFGDGTRLSIL.

The V call is TRBV6-6, the J call TRBJ1-6; 10 positions match TRBD1. In germline, CDR1 is MNHNY, CDR2 SVGAGI (reference sequence). Losses at the gene ends were 0 bases for V and 14 bases for J; bases not matched to a gene: 7. This CDR3 comprises 15 residues. The CDR3 coding sequence is TGTGCCAGCAGTTACTCGTCGGACAGGGGGACATCCCTCCACTTT. Translated, it gives CASSYSSDRGTSLHF.

This rearrangement joins TRBV27 to TRBJ1-5, with TRBD1 as a possible D gene (5 bases). Germline V gene lookup returns CDR1 MNHEY and CDR2 SMNVEV (reference sequence). With 6 bases removed from V and 8 bases from J, the gap between germline ends came to 8 bases. The CDR3 consists of 11 residues. The CDR3 region has the DNA TGTGCCAGCAGGGGGGGGGAGCCCCAGCATTTT. Protein product: CASRGGEPQHF.

For the CDR3, the DNA is TGTGCCAGCAGGGAGTTGGGCTATGGCTACACCTTC. Its translation: CASRELGYGYTF. This chain links TRBV2 with TRBJ1-2; D call uncertain. The V gene's germline CDR1 is SNHLY and CDR2 FYNNEI. Trimming removed 6 bases at V and 4 bases at J, with 9 bases between. CDR3 size: 12 residues. Drawing the rest from reference TRBV2 and TRBJ1-2, the complete variable domain is EPEVTQTPSHQVTQMGQEVILRCVPISNHLYFYWYRQILGQKVEFLVSFYNNEISEKSEIFDDQFSVERPDGSNFTLKIRSTKLEDSAMYFCASRELGYGYTFGSGTRLTVV.

Of note for this clone: This same CDR3 is encoded by further DNA sequences in the sample. This chain's CDR3 is CASSFSSGERKTQYF. The CDR3 coding sequence is TGTGCCAGCAGCTTTTCTAGCGGGGAGCGGAAGACCCAGTACTTC. This chain connects TRBV5-4 to TRBJ2-5; 9 nucleotides match TRBD2. Germline trimming cut 2 bases from V and 6 bases from J; bases unmatched to any gene: 8. In germline, CDR1 is SGHNT, CDR2 YYREEE (reference sequence). This CDR3 contains 15 residues.

This chain links TRBV5-4 with TRBJ2-3; D uncertain. The V end was cut by 2 bases, the J end by 3 bases, with 10 bases between. Germline CDR1 is SGHNT and CDR2 is YYREEE (reference sequence). CDR3 length: 14 amino acids. In nucleotides, the CDR3 is TGTGCCAGCAGCTTAAAGGTCGGGACAGATACGCAGTATTTT. Translated, it gives CASSLKVGTDTQYF.

As DNA, the CDR3 is TGCGCCAGCAGCTCTTTGGCGGATAGTGGCGAGCAGTACTTC. Amino acids: CASSSLADSGEQYF. The rearrangement links TRBV5-1 to TRBJ2-7; D remains ambiguous. Germline loops: CDR1 SGHRS, CDR2 YFSETQ. This CDR3 has 14 amino acids. Between the trimmed V and J ends, which lost 3 bases and 6 bases, there was a span of 16 bases.

The chain recombines TRBV5-4 with TRBJ2-1; 10 nucleotides match TRBD2. This CDR3 is built from 17 residues. Germline V gene data show CDR1 as SGHNT and CDR2 as YYREEE (reference sequence). After removal of 4 bases from V and 1 base from J, the junction contained 8 bases not matched to a gene. CDR3 nucleotides: TGTGCCAGCAGCAAAAGGACTAGCGGTACATCCTACAATGAGCAGTTCTTC. Its protein product is CASSKRTSGTSYNEQFF.